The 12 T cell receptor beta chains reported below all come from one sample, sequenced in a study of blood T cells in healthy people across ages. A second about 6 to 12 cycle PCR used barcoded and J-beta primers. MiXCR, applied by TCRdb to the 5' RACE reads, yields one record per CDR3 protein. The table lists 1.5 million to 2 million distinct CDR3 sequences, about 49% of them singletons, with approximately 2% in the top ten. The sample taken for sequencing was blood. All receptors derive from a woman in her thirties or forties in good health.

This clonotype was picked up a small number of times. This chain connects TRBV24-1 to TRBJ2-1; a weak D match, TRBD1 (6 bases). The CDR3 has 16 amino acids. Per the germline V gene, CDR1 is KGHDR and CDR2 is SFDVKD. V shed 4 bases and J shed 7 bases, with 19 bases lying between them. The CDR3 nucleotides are TGTGCCACCAGTGAAAGGAGGACAGTCCGGTCTAATGAGCAGTTCTTC. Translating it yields CATSERRTVRSNEQFF.

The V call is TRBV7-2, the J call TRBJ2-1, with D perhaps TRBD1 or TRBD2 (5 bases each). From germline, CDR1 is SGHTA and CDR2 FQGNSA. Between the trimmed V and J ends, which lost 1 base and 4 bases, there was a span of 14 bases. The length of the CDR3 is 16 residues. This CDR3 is CASSLEMGPIYNEQFF. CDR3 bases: TGTGCCAGCAGCTTAGAAATGGGACCGATTTACAATGAGCAGTTCTTC.

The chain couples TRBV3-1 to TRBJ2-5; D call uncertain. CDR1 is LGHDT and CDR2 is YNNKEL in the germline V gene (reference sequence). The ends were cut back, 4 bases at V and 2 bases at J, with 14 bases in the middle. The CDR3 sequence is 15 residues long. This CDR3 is CASSPPRAPQETQYF. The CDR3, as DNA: TGTGCCAGCAGCCCCCCCCGGGCACCTCAAGAGACCCAGTACTTC.

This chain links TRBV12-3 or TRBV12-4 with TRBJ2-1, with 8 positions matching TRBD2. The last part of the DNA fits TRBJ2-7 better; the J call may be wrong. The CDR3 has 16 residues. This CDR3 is CASSLPRLAPYNEQYF. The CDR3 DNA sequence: TGTGCCAGCAGTTTGCCCCGACTAGCGCCATACAATGAGCAGTACTTC.

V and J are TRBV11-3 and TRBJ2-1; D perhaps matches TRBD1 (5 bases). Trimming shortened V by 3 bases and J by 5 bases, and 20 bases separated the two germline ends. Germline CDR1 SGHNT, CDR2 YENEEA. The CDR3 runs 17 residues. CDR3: CASSLAPLGVGDNEQFF. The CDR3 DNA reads TGTGCCAGCAGCTTGGCACCCCTAGGGGTTGGGGACAATGAGCAGTTCTTC.

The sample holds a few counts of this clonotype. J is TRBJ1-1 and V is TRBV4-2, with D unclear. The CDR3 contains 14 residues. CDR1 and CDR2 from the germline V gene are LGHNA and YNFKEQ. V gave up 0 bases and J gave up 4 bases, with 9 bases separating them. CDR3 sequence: CASSQDGRVTEAFF. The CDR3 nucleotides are TGTGCCAGCAGCCAAGATGGGAGGGTCACTGAAGCTTTCTTT.

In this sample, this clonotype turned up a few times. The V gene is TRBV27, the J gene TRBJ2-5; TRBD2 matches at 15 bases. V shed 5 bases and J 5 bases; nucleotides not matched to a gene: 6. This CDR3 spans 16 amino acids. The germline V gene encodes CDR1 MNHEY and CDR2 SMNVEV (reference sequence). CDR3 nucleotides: TGTGCCAGCAGTCGTAGGACTAGCGGGGGGGTCGAGACCCAGTACTTC. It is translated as CASSRRTSGGVETQYF.

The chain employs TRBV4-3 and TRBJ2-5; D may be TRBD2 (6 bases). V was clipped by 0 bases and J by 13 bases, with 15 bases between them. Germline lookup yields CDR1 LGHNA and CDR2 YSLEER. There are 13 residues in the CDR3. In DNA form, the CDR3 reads TGCGCCAGCAGCCAAGAAAGACTAGGCGAGCGGTACTTC. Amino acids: CASSQERLGERYF.

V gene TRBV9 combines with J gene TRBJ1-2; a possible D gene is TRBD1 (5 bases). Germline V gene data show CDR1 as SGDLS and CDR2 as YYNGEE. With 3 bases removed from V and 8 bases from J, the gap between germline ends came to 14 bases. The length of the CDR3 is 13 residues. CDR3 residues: CASSEGLNWGYTF. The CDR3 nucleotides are TGTGCCAGCAGCGAGGGGCTTAACTGGGGCTACACCTTC.

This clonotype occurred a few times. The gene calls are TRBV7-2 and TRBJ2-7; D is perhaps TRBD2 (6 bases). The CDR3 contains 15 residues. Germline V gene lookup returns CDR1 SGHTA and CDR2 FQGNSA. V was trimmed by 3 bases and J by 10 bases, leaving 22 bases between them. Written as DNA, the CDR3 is TGTGCCAGCAGCTTGACCGGGCCCTCCGACGGGAGCCAGTACTTC. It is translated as CASSLTGPSDGSQYF.

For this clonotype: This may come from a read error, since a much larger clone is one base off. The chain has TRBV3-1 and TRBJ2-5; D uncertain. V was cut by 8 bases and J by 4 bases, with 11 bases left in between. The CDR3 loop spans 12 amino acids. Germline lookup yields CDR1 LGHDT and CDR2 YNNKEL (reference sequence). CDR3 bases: TGTGCCAGCGAGAGTGTTGGAGAGACCCAGTACTTC. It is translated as CASESVGETQYF.

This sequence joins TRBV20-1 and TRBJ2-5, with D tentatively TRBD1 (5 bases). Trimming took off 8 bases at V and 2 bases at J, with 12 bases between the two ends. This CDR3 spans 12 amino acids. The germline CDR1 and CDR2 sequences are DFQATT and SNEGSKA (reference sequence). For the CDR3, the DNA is TGCAGTTCAGGGCCATCACAAGAGACCCAGTACTTC. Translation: CSSGPSQETQYF.